This T cell receptor (beta chain) is drawn from a study of blood T cells in healthy people across ages. Isolation per sample recovered at least 7 million PBMCs. PCR was performed a second time for about 7 to 12 cycles using a sample-barcoded 5' primer and a J-beta primer mix. Each CDR3 protein is one row after TCRdb ran MiXCR on the 5' RACE reads. The sample includes over 750,000 distinct CDR3 sequences, more than 20% of them seen just once. Germline V gene sequence: CDR1 LGHNA, CDR2 YSLEER. V shed 1 base and J shed 7 bases, with 14 bases lying between them. This CDR3 contains 16 residues. The same sample was also used in a study of T cells of mothers and their children. That report adds: Every mother produced more than 9 million TCR beta CDR3 reads, whereas every child provided about 3 million.

The chain couples TRBV4-3 to TRBJ1-6; D is unclear. The receptor was derived from a boy under 18 in good health. Material: blood. The CDR3 nucleotides read TGCGCCAGCAGCCAAGGGGAAACACCCCAGAATTCACCCCTCCACTTT. It encodes CASSQGETPQNSPLHF.